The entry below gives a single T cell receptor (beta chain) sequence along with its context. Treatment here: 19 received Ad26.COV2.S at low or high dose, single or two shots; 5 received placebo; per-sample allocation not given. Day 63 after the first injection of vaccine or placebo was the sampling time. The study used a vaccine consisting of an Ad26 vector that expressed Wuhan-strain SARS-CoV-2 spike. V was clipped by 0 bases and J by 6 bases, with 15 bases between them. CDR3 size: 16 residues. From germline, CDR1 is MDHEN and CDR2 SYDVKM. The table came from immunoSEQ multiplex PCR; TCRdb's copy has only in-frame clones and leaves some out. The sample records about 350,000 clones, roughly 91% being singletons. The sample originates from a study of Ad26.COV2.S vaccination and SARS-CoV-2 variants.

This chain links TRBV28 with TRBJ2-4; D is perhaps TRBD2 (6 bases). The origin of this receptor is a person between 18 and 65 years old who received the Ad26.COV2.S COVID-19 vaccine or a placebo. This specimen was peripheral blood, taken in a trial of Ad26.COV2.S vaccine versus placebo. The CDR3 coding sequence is TGTGCCAGCAGTTTATGGGAGGGAAGTAGCGGAAACATTCAGTACTTC. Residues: CASSLWEGSSGNIQYF.